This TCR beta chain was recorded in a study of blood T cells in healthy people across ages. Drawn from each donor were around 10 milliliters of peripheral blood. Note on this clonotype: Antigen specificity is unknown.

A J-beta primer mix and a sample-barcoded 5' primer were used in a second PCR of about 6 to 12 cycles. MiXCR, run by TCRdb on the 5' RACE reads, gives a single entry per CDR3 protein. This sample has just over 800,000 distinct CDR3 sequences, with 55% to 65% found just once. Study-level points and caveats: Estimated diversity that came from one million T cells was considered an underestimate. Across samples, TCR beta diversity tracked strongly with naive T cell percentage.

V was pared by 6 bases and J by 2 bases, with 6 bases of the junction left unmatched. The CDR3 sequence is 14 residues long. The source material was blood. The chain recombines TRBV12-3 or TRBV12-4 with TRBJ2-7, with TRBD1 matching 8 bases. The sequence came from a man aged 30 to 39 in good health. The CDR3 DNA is TGTGCCAGCAGGACGGACAGGGAAACCTACGAGCAGTACTTC. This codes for CASRTDRETYEQYF.